Listed below are T cell receptor beta chains from one sample, sequenced in a study of blood T cell repertoires in COVID-19. Data came from immunoSEQ multiplex PCR; TCRdb stores just in-frame clones and leaves some out. Altogether hundreds of thousands of clones are present, about 91% being singletons, with the ten largest covering roughly 0.92%. Sample: peripheral blood. The receptors come from a man between 18 and 35 years old with COVID-19, enrolled during active disease. The CDR3 runs from the conserved cysteine through the conserved F or W. The D gene is left open where the match is weak. Clone size is not always given. Where it is, it says once, few, many or a class for expanded clones.

D gene	V gene	J gene	clone size	CDR3 protein	CDR3 DNA
NA	TRBV6-1	TRBJ1-1	NA	CASSDINRVHSAFF	TGTGCCAGCAGTGATATCAACAGGGTTCACTCGGCTTTCTTT
TRBD2	TRBV19	TRBJ2-7	once	CASSPAGGGTYEQYF	TGTGCCAGTAGTCCAGCCGGCGGGGGTACCTACGAGCAGTACTTC
NA	TRBV11-3	TRBJ2-5	NA	CASSSFVDKQETQYF	TGTGCCAGCAGCTCCTTCGTCGACAAACAAGAGACCCAGTACTTC
NA	TRBV25-1	TRBJ2-1	NA	CASLEGGSYNEQFF	TGTGCCAGTTTAGAAGGAGGCTCCTACAATGAGCAGTTCTTC
TRBD2	TRBV27	TRBJ2-1	NA	CASSLRIAGGSYNEQFF	TGTGCCAGCAGTTTAAGGATAGCGGGAGGCTCCTACAATGAGCAGTTCTTC
TRBD2	TRBV5-1	TRBJ2-1	NA	CASSLLAGDAEQFF	TGCGCCAGCAGCTTACTAGCGGGAGATGCGGAGCAGTTCTTC
TRBD2	TRBV14	TRBJ2-7	NA	CASSPGTSGQQYF	TGTGCCAGCAGCCCTGGGACTAGCGGGCAGCAGTACTTC
NA	TRBV3-1/TRBV3-2	TRBJ1-5	NA	CASSQDRGNNQPQHF	TGTGCCAGCAGCCAAGATCGCGGGAACAATCAGCCCCAGCATTTT
TRBD1	TRBV5-1	TRBJ2-3	NA	CASSLPAGTGTDTQYF	TGCGCCAGCAGCTTGCCCGCCGGGACAGGCACAGATACGCAGTATTTT
TRBD1	TRBV30	TRBJ2-2	NA	CAWSAGGEGELFF	TGTGCCTGGAGTGCAGGGGGCGAAGGGGAGCTGTTTTTT
NA	TRBV19	TRBJ1-3	NA	CASSIGRNTIYF	TGTGCCAGTAGTATAGGGCGAAACACCATATATTTT
TRBD1	TRBV3-1/TRBV3-2	TRBJ1-2	NA	CASSHSSGGYGYTF	TGTGCCAGCAGCCACTCGTCAGGGGGCTATGGCTACACCTTC
TRBD2	TRBV5-1	TRBJ2-3	NA	CASSGPGLAGADTQYF	TGCGCCAGCAGCGGCCCGGGACTAGCGGGAGCAGATACGCAGTATTTT
NA	TRBV12-3/TRBV12-4	TRBJ2-3	NA	CANRIEGTDTQYF	TGTGCCAACCGAATCGAGGGCACAGATACGCAGTATTTT
NA	TRBV7-6	TRBJ2-7	NA	CASSERLNSYEQYF	TGTGCCAGCAGCGAGCGACTCAACTCCTACGAGCAGTACTTC
NA	TRBV29-1	TRBJ2-1	NA	CSVSDRFYNEQFF	TGCAGCGTTTCGGACAGATTTTACAATGAGCAGTTCTTC
NA	TRBV7-9	TRBJ1-1	NA	CASSFFGFSEAFF	TGTGCCAGCAGCTTCTTCGGGTTTTCTGAAGCTTTCTTT
TRBD1	TRBV7-9	TRBJ1-6	NA	CASRMTGNNSPLHF	TGTGCCAGCAGGATGACAGGGAATAATTCACCCCTCCACTTT
TRBD2	TRBV7-2	TRBJ2-5	NA	CASSPQRGTQETQYF	TGTGCCAGCAGCCCCCAGCGGGGGACCCAAGAGACCCAGTACTTC
NA	TRBV12-3/TRBV12-4	TRBJ2-7	NA	CASRGPGTREQYF	TGTGCCAGCAGGGGACCCGGGACAAGAGAGCAGTACTTC
TRBD1	TRBV4-1	TRBJ2-3	NA	CASSQLGQGMGDTQYF	TGCGCCAGCAGCCAACTTGGACAGGGGATGGGAGATACGCAGTATTTT
NA	TRBV4-2	TRBJ1-6	NA	CASSQDLGGGSPLHF	TGTGCCAGCAGCCAAGATCTGGGGGGGGGTTCACCCCTCCACTTT
TRBD2	TRBV5-6	TRBJ2-5	NA	CASSKGREETQYF	TGTGCCAGCAGCAAGGGGAGGGAAGAGACCCAGTACTTC
NA	TRBV10-2	TRBJ2-7	NA	CASSESTKGRSSYEQYF	TGCGCCAGCAGTGAGTCGACTAAGGGCAGGAGCTCCTACGAGCAGTACTTC
NA	TRBV6-5	TRBJ1-2	NA	CASSYRTGNYGYTF	TGTGCCAGCAGTTACCGTACAGGGAACTATGGCTACACCTTC
TRBD1	TRBV19	TRBJ2-7	NA	CASRGSHGPSYEQYF	TGTGCCAGCAGGGGGAGCCATGGCCCTTCCTACGAGCAGTACTTC
TRBD2	TRBV19	TRBJ2-1	NA	CASSMSGGRNEQFF	TGTGCCAGTAGTATGAGCGGGGGCCGGAATGAGCAGTTCTTC
NA	TRBV7-9	TRBJ2-3	NA	CASSLADGSPPDTQYF	TGTGCCAGCAGCTTAGCAGACGGGAGCCCCCCAGATACGCAGTATTTT
NA	TRBV3-1/TRBV3-2	TRBJ2-1	once	CASSQAEPRSYNEQFF	TGTGCCAGCAGCCAAGCCGAGCCGCGCTCCTACAATGAGCAGTTCTTC
TRBD2	TRBV25-1	TRBJ2-1	NA	CASSPIQGQRENRNEQFF	TGTGCCAGCAGTCCGATACAAGGTCAGCGGGAGAATAGGAATGAGCAGTTCTTC
TRBD2	TRBV4-2	TRBJ2-3	NA	CASSQGVSGGLLSVGRTDTQYF	TGTGCCAGCAGCCAAGGGGTTAGCGGGGGGCTCCTTAGCGTCGGCCGCACAGATACGCAGTATTTT
NA	TRBV6-2/TRBV6-3	TRBJ2-2	NA	CASSHYLNTGELFF	TGTGCCAGCAGTCACTATCTAAACACCGGGGAGCTGTTTTTT
NA	TRBV6-5	TRBJ2-2	NA	CASKGFNTGELFF	TGTGCCAGCAAGGGGTTTAACACCGGGGAGCTGTTTTTT
TRBD2	TRBV11-3	TRBJ2-1	NA	CASSSRYGLATGEQFF	TGTGCCAGCAGCTCCAGATATGGACTAGCAACGGGTGAGCAGTTCTTC
NA	TRBV7-2	TRBJ2-1	NA	CASSLALGGPNEQFF	TGTGCCAGCAGCTTAGCGCTCGGGGGGCCCAATGAGCAGTTCTTC
NA	TRBV20-1	TRBJ2-5	NA	CSASRLPGEETQYF	TGCAGTGCTAGTCGTCTTCCAGGCGAAGAGACCCAGTACTTC
TRBD1	TRBV5-4	TRBJ2-3	NA	CASSSPGQGTDTQYF	TGTGCCAGCAGCTCGCCGGGACAGGGAACAGATACGCAGTATTTT
TRBD1	TRBV6-6	TRBJ1-4	NA	CASSPTGVDEKLFF	TGTGCCAGCAGCCCCACAGGGGTGGATGAAAAACTGTTTTTT
NA	TRBV27	TRBJ1-1	NA	CASSFEGLNTEAFF	TGTGCCAGCAGTTTTGAGGGCCTGAACACTGAAGCTTTCTTT
TRBD1	TRBV9	TRBJ1-3	NA	CASSPGGTLSGNTIYF	TGTGCCAGCAGCCCAGGGGGGACCCTCTCTGGAAACACCATATATTTT
NA	TRBV7-9	TRBJ2-1	NA	CASSPQGGTYNEQFF	TGTGCCAGCAGCCCCCAAGGGGGAACCTACAATGAGCAGTTCTTC